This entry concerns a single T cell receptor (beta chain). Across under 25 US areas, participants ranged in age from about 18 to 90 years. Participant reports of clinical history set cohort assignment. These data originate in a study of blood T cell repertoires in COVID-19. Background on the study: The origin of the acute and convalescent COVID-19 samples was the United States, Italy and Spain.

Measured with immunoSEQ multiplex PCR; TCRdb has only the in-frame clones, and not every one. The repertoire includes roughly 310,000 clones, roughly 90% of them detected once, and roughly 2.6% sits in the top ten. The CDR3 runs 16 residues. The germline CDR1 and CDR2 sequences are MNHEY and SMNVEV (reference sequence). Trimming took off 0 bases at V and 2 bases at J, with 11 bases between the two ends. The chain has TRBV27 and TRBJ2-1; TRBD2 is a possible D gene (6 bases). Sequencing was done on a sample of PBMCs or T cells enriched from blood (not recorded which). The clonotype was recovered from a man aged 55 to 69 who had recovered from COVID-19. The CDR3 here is CASSLSLAYPYNEQFF. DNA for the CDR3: TGTGCCAGCAGTTTATCTCTAGCGTATCCCTACAATGAGCAGTTCTTC.